The T cell receptor (beta chain) described here comes from a study of STAT5B mutations in CD4+ large granular lymphocyte leukemia. Overall study findings and caveats: 8/27 top patient clones versus 2/35 control clones were TRBV06-family.

Produced via immunoSEQ multiplex PCR; TCRdb's table is partial and in-frame only. The top ten clones hold about 3.2% of a sample with tens of thousands of clones, roughly nine tenths of them seen once. For this clone: Its antigen is as yet unknown.

Deletions cut 4 bases from V and 5 bases from J, with 13 bases between. Germline V gives CDR1 SGHRS, CDR2 YFSETQ. The CDR3 sequence is 13 residues long. Input material: CD4+ T cells from blood buffy coats. The source is a human donor in good health. The chain carries TRBV5-1 and TRBJ2-7; TRBD1 is a possible D gene (6 bases). The CDR3 reads CASSPTGNDEQYF. The DNA of the CDR3 is TGCGCCAGCAGCCCGACAGGAAACGACGAGCAGTACTTC.